Detailed here is one TCR beta chain. What it binds is unknown. Using immunoSEQ multiplex PCR, the repertoire was profiled, and TCRdb retains in-frame clones only, with some absent. The repertoire consists of about 63,000 clones, with roughly nine tenths occurring once and the leading ten covering 1% to 1.5%. This record comes from a study of cytomegalovirus exposure and HLA in healthy donors. General study results and limits: A later analysis found first-cohort TCR clusters tended to co-occur in the 95 to 150 validation repertoires.

Per the germline V gene, CDR1 is SNHLY and CDR2 is FYNNEI. V gave up 1 base and J gave up 5 bases; unmatched junction bases: 6. This CDR3 comprises 15 residues. The sequence came from a young woman in good health and CMV-seronegative. J is TRBJ1-1 and V is TRBV2, with 8 bases identical to TRBD1. The sample comprised PBMCs. The CDR3 is CASSEGLRGPTEAFF. The DNA of the CDR3 is TGTGCCAGCAGTGAAGGTCTCAGGGGGCCTACTGAAGCTTTCTTT.